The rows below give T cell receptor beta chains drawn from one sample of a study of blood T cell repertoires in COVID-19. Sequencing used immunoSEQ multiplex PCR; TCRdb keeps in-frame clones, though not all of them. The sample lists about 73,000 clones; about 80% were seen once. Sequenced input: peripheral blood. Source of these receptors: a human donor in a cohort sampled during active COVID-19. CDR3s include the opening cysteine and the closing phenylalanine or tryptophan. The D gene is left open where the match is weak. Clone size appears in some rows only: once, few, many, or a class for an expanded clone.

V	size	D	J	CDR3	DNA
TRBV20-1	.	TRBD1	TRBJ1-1	CSASSDRGRSTEAFF	TGCAGTGCTAGTTCGGACAGGGGTCGGAGCACTGAAGCTTTCTTT
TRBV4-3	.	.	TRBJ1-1	CASSQSYTNTEAFF	TGCGCCAGCAGCCAATCCTATACGAACACTGAAGCTTTCTTT
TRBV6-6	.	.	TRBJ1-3	CASSLLDTRGNTIYF	TGTGCCAGCAGTTTGCTGGACACAAGGGGAAACACCATATATTTT
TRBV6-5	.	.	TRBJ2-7	CASSYGAGTYEQYF	TGTGCCAGCAGTTATGGGGCAGGAACCTACGAGCAGTACTTC
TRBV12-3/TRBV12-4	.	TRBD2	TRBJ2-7	CATAGLAGSEQYF	TGTGCCACCGCGGGACTAGCGGGGTCCGAGCAGTACTTC
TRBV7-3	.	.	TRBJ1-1	CASSLSSQGEAFF	TGTGCCAGCAGCTTATCCTCGCAGGGTGAAGCTTTCTTT
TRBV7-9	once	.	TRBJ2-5	CASRTFSSPQETQYF	TGTGCCAGCAGGACGTTTTCTAGTCCACAAGAGACCCAGTACTTC
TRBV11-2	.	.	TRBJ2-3	CASSSSSERQYF	TGTGCCAGCAGCTCTTCTAGCGAGAGGCAGTATTTT
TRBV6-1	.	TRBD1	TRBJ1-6	CASSEVTGGANSPLHF	TGTGCCAGCAGTGAAGTAACAGGGGGCGCAAATTCACCCCTCCACTTT
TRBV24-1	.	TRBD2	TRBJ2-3	CATSGQGLAGVDTQYF	TGTGCCACCAGTGGGCAGGGACTAGCGGGGGTGGATACGCAGTATTTT
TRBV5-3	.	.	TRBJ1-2	CARSLGRKGSYGYTF	TGTGCCAGAAGCTTGGGGAGGAAGGGTTCCTATGGCTACACCTTC
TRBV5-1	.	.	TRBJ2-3	CASSLGGRSTDTQYF	TGCGCCAGCAGCTTGGGCGGAAGGAGCACAGATACGCAGTATTTT
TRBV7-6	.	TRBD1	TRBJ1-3	CASSRDRVGGNTIYF	TGTGCCAGCAGCAGAGACAGGGTCGGAGGAAACACCATATATTTT
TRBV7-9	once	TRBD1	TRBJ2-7	CASSPLGQGIYEQYF	TGTGCCAGCAGCCCACTGGGACAGGGGATCTACGAGCAGTACTTC
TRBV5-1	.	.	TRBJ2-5	CASSFQGRETQYF	TGCGCCAGCAGCTTCCAGGGGCGGGAGACCCAGTACTTC
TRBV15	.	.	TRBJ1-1	CATSRDWGQKAFF	TGTGCCACCAGCAGAGATTGGGGCCAAAAAGCTTTCTTT
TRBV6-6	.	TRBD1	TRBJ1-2	CASSYGTGSNFGYTF	TGTGCCAGCAGTTACGGGACAGGGTCTAACTTTGGCTACACCTTC
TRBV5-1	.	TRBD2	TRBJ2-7	CASSLEGWRGGIDEQYF	TGCGCCAGCAGCTTGGAGGGGTGGCGGGGGGGCATCGACGAGCAGTACTTC
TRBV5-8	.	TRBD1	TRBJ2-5	CASSLVVSGRGSWETQYF	TGTGCCAGCAGCTTGGTAGTGTCGGGCAGGGGGTCCTGGGAGACCCAGTACTTC
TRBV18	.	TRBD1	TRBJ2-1	CASSQLQGAYNEQFF	TGTGCCAGCTCACAATTACAGGGGGCTTACAATGAGCAGTTCTTC
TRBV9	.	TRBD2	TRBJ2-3	CASSNSGAITDTQYF	TGTGCCAGCAGCAATAGCGGGGCCATCACAGATACGCAGTATTTT
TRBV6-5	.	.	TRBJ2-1	CASSYFRLSSEQFF	TGTGCCAGCAGCTACTTCAGGTTGTCAAGTGAGCAGTTCTTC
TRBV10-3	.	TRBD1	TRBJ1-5	CAISERGQGSNQPQHF	TGTGCCATCAGTGAACGAGGACAGGGGTCGAATCAGCCCCAGCATTTT
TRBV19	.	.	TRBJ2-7	CASSRGDGTYEQYF	TGTGCCAGTAGTAGGGGAGATGGGACCTACGAGCAGTACTTC
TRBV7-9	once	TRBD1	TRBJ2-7	CASSLGETGPYEQYF	TGTGCCAGCAGCTTAGGTGAGACAGGGCCCTACGAGCAGTACTTC
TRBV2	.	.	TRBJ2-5	CASSDGQSQETQYF	TGTGCCAGCAGTGATGGGCAGTCCCAAGAGACCCAGTACTTC